The present TCR beta chain was sequenced within a study of T cells in Graves' hyperthyroidism and ophthalmopathy. Pregnant or lactating patients were excluded, as were those with uncontrolled infection or other autoimmune disease. TCR beta CDR3 regions were amplified from RNA. In the first-round RT-PCR of the TCR CDR3, the HTBI primer set was used. TCRdb re-analysed the multiplex PCR reads in MiXCR, keeping a single row per CDR3 protein. Of some 770,000 distinct CDR3 sequences detected, 16% appear once; the ten largest clones hold 8.4%. The V end lost 0 bases, the J end lost 5 bases, and 14 bases lay between the germline ends. The CDR3 is 17 amino acids. Germline V CDR1 and CDR2: SGHNT, YENEEA.

V gene TRBV11-3 combines with J gene TRBJ1-6; weak D call: TRBD1 (5 bases). The TCR comes from a young man with Graves' hyperthyroidism. Specimen: blood. For the CDR3, the DNA is TGTGCCAGCAGCTTAGAGACAGTTCTGGGGCATAATTCACCCCTCCACTTT. Translated, it gives CASSLETVLGHNSPLHF.